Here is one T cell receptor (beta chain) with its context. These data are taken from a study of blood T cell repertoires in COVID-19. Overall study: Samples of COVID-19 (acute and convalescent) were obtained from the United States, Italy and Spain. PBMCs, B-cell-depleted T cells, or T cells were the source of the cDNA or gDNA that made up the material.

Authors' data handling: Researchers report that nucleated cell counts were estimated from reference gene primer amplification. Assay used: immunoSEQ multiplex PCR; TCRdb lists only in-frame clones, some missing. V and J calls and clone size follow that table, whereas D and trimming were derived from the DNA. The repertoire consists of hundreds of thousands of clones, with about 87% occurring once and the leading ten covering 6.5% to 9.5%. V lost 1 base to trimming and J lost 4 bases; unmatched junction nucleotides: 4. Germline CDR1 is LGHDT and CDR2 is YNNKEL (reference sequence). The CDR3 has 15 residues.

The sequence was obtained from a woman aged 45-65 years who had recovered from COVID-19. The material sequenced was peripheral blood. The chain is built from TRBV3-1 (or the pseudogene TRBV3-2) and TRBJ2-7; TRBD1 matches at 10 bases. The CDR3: CASSQGTGGVYEQYF. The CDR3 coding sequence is TGTGCCAGCAGCCAAGGGACAGGGGGTGTGTACGAGCAGTACTTC.